What follows are 9 T cell receptor beta chains derived from one specimen sequenced in a study of cytomegalovirus exposure and HLA in healthy donors. Assay used: immunoSEQ multiplex PCR; TCRdb lists only in-frame clones, some missing. The sample holds over 250,000 clones, about 86% seen once. Sequences were obtained from PBMCs. The receptor source for this set is a woman under 30 in good health and CMV-seronegative.

V gene TRBV5-1 combines with J gene TRBJ1-4; possible D gene TRBD1, 5 bases. Germline V CDR1 and CDR2: SGHRS, YFSETQ. There are 14 residues in the CDR3. The germline V and J ends were trimmed by 4 bases and 7 bases, with 14 bases remaining between them. CDR3 in DNA: TGCGCCAGCAGCACGGGACTGAGGGGTGAAAAACTGTTTTTT. It yields the protein CASSTGLRGEKLFF. The full variable domain, with the rest looked up from reference TRBV5-1 and TRBJ1-4, is KAGVTQTPRYLIKTRGQQVTLSCSPISGHRSVSWYQQTPGQGLQFLFEYFSETQRNKGNFPGRFSGRQFSNSRSEMNVSTLELGDSALYLCASSTGLRGEKLFFGSGTQLSVL.

The chain recombines TRBV27 with TRBJ2-1; perhaps TRBD2 as D (7 bases). The CDR3 runs to 16 residues. Germline V gives CDR1 MNHEY, CDR2 SMNVEV (reference sequence). Trimming removed 6 bases from V and 0 bases from J, with 15 bases in between. Here the CDR3 reads CASRGPGGSSYNEQFF. For the CDR3, the DNA is TGTGCCAGCAGGGGCCCGGGGGGCAGCTCCTACAATGAGCAGTTCTTC.

This chain connects TRBV5-1 to TRBJ2-2; no clear D gene. Trimming took off 0 bases at V and 3 bases at J, with 9 bases between the two ends. Germline assignment: CDR1 SGHRS and CDR2 YFSETQ. The CDR3 length is 15 residues. The CDR3: CASSLDQAYTGELFF. The CDR3 DNA reads TGCGCCAGCAGCTTGGATCAGGCCTACACCGGGGAGCTGTTTTTT.

The genes are TRBV9 and TRBJ1-4; tentative D call: TRBD1 (6 bases). Germline loops: CDR1 SGDLS, CDR2 YYNGEE. The V and J ends lost 5 bases and 7 bases respectively, with 18 bases between them. The CDR3 covers 15 residues. CDR3 in DNA: TGTGCCAGCAGTGTGTTTGACAGGCCGGGTGAAAAACTGTTTTTT. This translates into CASSVFDRPGEKLFF.

The V gene is TRBV7-2, the J gene TRBJ1-1; 11 positions agree with TRBD1. Germline V gene data show CDR1 as SGHTA and CDR2 as FQGNSA. The CDR3 spans 15 residues. Germline trimming cut 6 bases from V and 6 bases from J; bases unmatched to any gene: 9. The CDR3 bases are TGTGCCAGCAGTTCGATGGACAGGGGGCGGGCTGAAGCTTTCTTT. Translated: CASSSMDRGRAEAFF.

The chain has TRBV4-3 and TRBJ1-2; no reliable D call. Trimming stripped 4 bases from V and 2 bases from J, with 8 bases between. The CDR3 has 13 residues. CDR1 is LGHNA, CDR2 YSLEER, per germline. The CDR3 here is CASSPAANYGYTF. The CDR3 region has the DNA TGCGCCAGCAGCCCAGCGGCCAACTATGGCTACACCTTC.

The chain is built from TRBV11-3 and TRBJ1-1, with 8 bases aligning to TRBD1. V was clipped by 1 base and J by 10 bases; unmatched bases: 8. CDR3 size: 14 residues. CDR1 and CDR2 (germline): SGHNT, YENEEA. The CDR3 is CASSLVPDRVVAFF. As DNA, the CDR3 is TGTGCCAGCAGCTTAGTACCGGACAGGGTCGTAGCTTTCTTT.

V usage is TRBV2 and J usage is TRBJ2-7; D is perhaps TRBD2 (5 bases). Trimming pared 1 base from V and 3 bases from J, leaving 13 bases between. CDR3 length: 15 amino acids. Per the germline V gene, CDR1 is SNHLY and CDR2 is FYNNEI. CDR3 DNA: TGTGCCAGCAGTGAAGGGGCTAGCCTGATCTACGAGCAGTACTTC. As protein: CASSEGASLIYEQYF.

This clone has just a few counts. This chain uses TRBV19 with TRBJ1-2, with a tentative D call TRBD1 (5 bases). The germline CDR1 and CDR2 sequences are LNHDA and SQIVND (reference sequence). This CDR3 is 13 amino acids long. V lost 4 bases and J 4 bases, leaving 10 bases between the germline ends. The CDR3 loop is CASSTPQVYGYTF. CDR3 DNA: TGTGCCAGTAGTACCCCACAGGTCTATGGCTACACCTTC. The complete variable domain, with remaining parts taken from reference TRBV19 and TRBJ1-2, reads DGGITQSPKYLFRKEGQNVTLSCEQNLNHDAMYWYRQDPGQGLRLIYYSQIVNDFQKGDIAEGYSVSREKKESFPLTVTSAQKNPTAFYLCASSTPQVYGYTFGSGTRLTVV.